This T cell receptor beta chain was captured by sequencing in a study of blood T cell dynamics during melanoma immunotherapy. Findings and limits, study-wide: It remained unknown if the driving T cell clones were melanoma-specific.

Remarks on this clone: Its target is not known.

The time point is: week 3, after first cycle of checkpoint inhibitor. Sampling occurred pretreatment (T0) and at week 3 (W3), after cycle one of checkpoint blockade. This table comes from immunoSEQ multiplex PCR, and its TCRdb copy is limited to in-frame clones, with some not included. The sample shows about 290 clones, 81% of them seen only once. The sequenced sample was cell-free DNA from blood, obtained from a patient treated with checkpoint blockade. The receptor comes from a human donor with melanoma.

The CDR3 sequence is CASSDSSGDYNEQFF. Written as DNA, the CDR3 is TGTGCCAGCAGTGACTCTAGCGGGGATTACAATGAGCAGTTCTTC. The V gene is TRBV6-4, the J gene TRBJ2-1; 8 bases are a match to TRBD2. The CDR3 is 15 amino acids. V shed 0 bases and J 4 bases; nucleotides not matched to a gene: 2. In germline, CDR1 is MRHNA, CDR2 SNTAGT.